This T cell receptor (beta chain) was recorded in a study of T cells in Graves' hyperthyroidism and ophthalmopathy. Study-wide context: Any treatment followed the collection of peripheral blood at initial diagnosis.

Study results and limitations: Most clonotypes expanded in the thyroid (above 0.001) were also present in blood.

This clonotype came up a few times. Antigen: not known. Regions amplified from RNA transcripts were the TCR beta CDR3 regions. When the TCR CDR3 underwent first-round RT-PCR, the HTBI primer set was used. MiXCR, applied by TCRdb to the multiplex PCR reads, yields one record per CDR3 protein. The data show about 640,000 distinct CDR3 sequences, less than 25% seen once. CDR1 and CDR2 from the germline V gene are DFQATT and SNEGSKA (reference sequence). This CDR3 has 14 amino acids. The trim removed 6 bases at V and 0 bases at J, leaving 5 bases unmatched. Duration under 3 months, a NOSPECS grade of at least 4, and a Clinical Activity Score of at least 3 characterized the ophthalmopathy patients. Orbital computed tomography, thyroid ultrasound, serum thyroxine and TRAb, and clinical symptoms together informed the diagnoses.

The clonotype was recovered from a young man with Graves' ophthalmopathy. The chain links TRBV20-1 to TRBJ2-7; 10 nucleotides match TRBD2. Sequenced input: blood. In nucleotides, the CDR3 is TGCAGTGCAGACCTAGCGGGGGACTCCTACGAGCAGTACTTC. This codes for CSADLAGDSYEQYF.